This paragraph covers one T cell receptor beta chain sequence. What it binds is unknown. The sample originates from a study of shared clonotypes between healthy human individuals. General study findings and limits: The study sampled only blood, and tissue repertoires likely differ.

V lost 0 bases and J lost 4, with 6 bases in between. This CDR3 region has 13 residues. Germline CDR1 is KGHSH and CDR2 is LQKENI. Profiling relied on immunoSEQ multiplex PCR, and the TCRdb table lists in-frame clones only, not all of them. The sample lists approximately 250,000 clones, approximately 70% occurring once. Caucasian adults living in Nashville, Tennessee, provided all samples. Sequencing was done on a sample of memory CD4+ T cells sorted from blood. The subset is: CD45RA-negative fraction. The receptor was derived from a man aged 30 to 39 in good health. The chain joins TRBV18 to TRBJ2-5, with D unclear. The CDR3 here is CASSPPMGETQYF. In DNA form, the CDR3 reads TGTGCCAGCTCACCACCGATGGGAGAGACCCAGTACTTC. Supplemented by reference TRBV18 and TRBJ2-5, the full variable domain reads NAGVMQNPRHLVRRRGQEARLRCSPMKGHSHVYWYRQLPEEGLKFMVYLQKENIIDESGMPKERFSAEFPKEGPSILRIQQVVRGDSAAYFCASSPPMGETQYFGPGTRLLVL.